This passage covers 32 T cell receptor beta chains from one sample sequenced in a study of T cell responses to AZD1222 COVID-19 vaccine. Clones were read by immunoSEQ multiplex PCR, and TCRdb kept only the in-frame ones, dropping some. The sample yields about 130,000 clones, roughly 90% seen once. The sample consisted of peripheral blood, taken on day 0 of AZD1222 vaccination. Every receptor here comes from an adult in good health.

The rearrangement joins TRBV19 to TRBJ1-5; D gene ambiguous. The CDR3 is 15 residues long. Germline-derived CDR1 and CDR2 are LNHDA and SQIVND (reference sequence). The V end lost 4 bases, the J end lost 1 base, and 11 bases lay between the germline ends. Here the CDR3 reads CASSTVTVSNQPQHF. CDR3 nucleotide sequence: TGTGCCAGTAGTACGGTGACGGTGAGCAATCAGCCCCAGCATTTT.

CDR3: CASSRAGNTGELFF. The CDR3 DNA reads TGTGCCAGCTCACGGGCAGGGAACACCGGGGAGCTGTTTTTT. The V gene is TRBV18, the J gene TRBJ2-2; unclear D gene. V was pared by 4 bases and J by 1 base, with 7 bases between. Germline CDR1 reads KGHSH; CDR2 reads LQKENI. The length of the CDR3 is 14 residues.

In nucleotides, the CDR3 is TGTGCCATCAGGGACCAGGGGTCTGGAAACACCATATATTTT. Protein product: CAIRDQGSGNTIYF. The chain carries TRBV10-3 and TRBJ1-3; the D gene is possibly TRBD1 (6 bases). Germline CDR1 ENHRY, CDR2 SYGVKD. The CDR3 consists of 14 residues. V dropped 6 bases and J dropped 1 base, with 10 bases sitting between them.

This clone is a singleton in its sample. CDR3 nucleotides: TGTGCCAGCTCACAGGGGAGTAGCAGCAATCAGCCCCAGCATTTT. It yields the protein CASSQGSSSNQPQHF. This chain connects TRBV18 to TRBJ1-5, with D perhaps matching TRBD1 (5 bases). The V gene lost 4 bases and the J gene lost 1 base, with 11 bases spanning the gap. This CDR3 comprises 15 residues. Germline lookup yields CDR1 KGHSH and CDR2 LQKENI.

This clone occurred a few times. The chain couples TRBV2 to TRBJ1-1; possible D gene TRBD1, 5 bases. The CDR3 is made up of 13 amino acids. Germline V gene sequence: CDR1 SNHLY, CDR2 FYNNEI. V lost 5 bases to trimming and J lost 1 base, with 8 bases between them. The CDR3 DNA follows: TGTGCCAGCAGTAGCGGGGGGAACACTGAAGCTTTCTTT. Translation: CASSSGGNTEAFF.

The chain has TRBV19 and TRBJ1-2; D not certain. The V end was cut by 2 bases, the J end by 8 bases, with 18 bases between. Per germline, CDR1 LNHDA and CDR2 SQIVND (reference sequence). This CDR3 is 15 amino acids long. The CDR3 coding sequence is TGTGCCAGTAGTATACCCCCGGGCAGCCGGTGGGGCTACACCTTC. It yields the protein CASSIPPGSRWGYTF.

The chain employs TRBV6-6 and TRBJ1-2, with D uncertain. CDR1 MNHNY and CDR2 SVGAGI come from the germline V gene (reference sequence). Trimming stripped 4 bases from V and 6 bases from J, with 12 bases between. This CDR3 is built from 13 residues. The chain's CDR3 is CASSSPVEDGYTF. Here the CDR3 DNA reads TGTGCCAGCAGTTCCCCGGTAGAGGATGGCTACACCTTC.

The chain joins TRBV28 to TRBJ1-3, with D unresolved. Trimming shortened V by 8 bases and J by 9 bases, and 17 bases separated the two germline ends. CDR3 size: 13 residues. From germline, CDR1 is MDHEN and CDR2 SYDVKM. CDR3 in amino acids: CASGLDGFGTIYF. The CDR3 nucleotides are TGTGCCAGCGGCCTGGACGGTTTCGGCACCATATATTTT.

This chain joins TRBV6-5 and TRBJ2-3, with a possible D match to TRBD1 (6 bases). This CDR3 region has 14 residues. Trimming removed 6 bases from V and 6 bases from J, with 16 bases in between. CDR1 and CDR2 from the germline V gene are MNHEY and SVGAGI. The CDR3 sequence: CASRTTGLGDTQYF. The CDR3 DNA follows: TGTGCCAGCAGAACAACAGGGTTAGGGGATACGCAGTATTTT.

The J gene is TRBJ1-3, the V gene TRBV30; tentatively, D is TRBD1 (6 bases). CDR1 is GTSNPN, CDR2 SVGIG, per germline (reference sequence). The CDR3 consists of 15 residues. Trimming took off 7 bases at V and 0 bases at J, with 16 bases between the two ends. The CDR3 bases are TGTGCCTCTTGGGGGGCAGGGGCCTCTGGAAACACCATATATTTT. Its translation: CASWGAGASGNTIYF.

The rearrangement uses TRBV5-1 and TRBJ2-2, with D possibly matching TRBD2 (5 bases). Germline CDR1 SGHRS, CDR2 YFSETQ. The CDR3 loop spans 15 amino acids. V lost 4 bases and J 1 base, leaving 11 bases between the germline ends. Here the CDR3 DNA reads TGCGCCAGCAGCCGAAGAGGAGGGAACACCGGGGAGCTGTTTTTT. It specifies CASSRRGGNTGELFF.

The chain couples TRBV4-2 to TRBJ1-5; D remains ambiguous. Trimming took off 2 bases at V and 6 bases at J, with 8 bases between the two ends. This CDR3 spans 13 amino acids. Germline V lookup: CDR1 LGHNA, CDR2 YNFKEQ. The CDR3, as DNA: TGTGCCAGCAGCCAAAAGGACGGTCAGCCCCAGCATTTT. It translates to CASSQKDGQPQHF.

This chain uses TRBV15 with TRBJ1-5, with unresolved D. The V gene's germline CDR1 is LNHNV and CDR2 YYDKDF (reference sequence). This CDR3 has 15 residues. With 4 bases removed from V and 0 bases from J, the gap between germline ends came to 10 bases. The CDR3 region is CATSIDKYSNQPQHF. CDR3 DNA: TGTGCCACCAGCATCGACAAATATAGCAATCAGCCCCAGCATTTT. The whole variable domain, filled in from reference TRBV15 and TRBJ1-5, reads DAMVIQNPRYQVTQFGKPVTLSCSQTLNHNVMYWYQQKSSQAPKLLFHYYDKDFNNEADTPDNFQSRRPNTSFCFLDIRSPGLGDTAMYLCATSIDKYSNQPQHFGDGTRLSIL.

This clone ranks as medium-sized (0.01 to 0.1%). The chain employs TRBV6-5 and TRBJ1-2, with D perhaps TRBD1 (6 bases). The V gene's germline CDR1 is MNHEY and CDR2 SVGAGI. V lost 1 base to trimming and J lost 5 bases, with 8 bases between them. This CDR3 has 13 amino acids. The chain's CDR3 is CASSYYTGYGYTF. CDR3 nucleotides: TGTGCCAGCAGTTACTATACAGGGTATGGCTACACCTTC.

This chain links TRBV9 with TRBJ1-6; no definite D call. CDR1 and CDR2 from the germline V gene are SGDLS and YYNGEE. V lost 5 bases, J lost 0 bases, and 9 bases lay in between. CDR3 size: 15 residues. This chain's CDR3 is CASRPESSYNSPLHF. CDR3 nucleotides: TGTGCCAGCAGACCGGAGAGCTCCTATAATTCACCCCTCCACTTT. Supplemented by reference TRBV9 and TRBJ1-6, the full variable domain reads DSGVTQTPKHLITATGQRVTLRCSPRSGDLSVYWYQQSLDQGLQFLIQYYNGEERAKGNILERFSAQQFPDLHSELNLSSLELGDSALYFCASRPESSYNSPLHFGNGTRLTVT.

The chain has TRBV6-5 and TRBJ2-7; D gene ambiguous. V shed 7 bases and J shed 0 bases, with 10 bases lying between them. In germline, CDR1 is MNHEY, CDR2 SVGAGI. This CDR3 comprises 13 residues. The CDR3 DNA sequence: TGTGCCAGCATTAGTCCGAGCTCCTACGAGCAGTACTTC. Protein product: CASISPSSYEQYF.

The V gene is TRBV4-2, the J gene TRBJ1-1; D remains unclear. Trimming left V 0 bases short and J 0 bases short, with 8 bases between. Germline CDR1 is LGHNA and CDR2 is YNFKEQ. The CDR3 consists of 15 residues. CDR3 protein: CASSQDQRVNTEAFF. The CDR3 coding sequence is TGTGCCAGCAGCCAAGATCAGCGGGTGAACACTGAAGCTTTCTTT.

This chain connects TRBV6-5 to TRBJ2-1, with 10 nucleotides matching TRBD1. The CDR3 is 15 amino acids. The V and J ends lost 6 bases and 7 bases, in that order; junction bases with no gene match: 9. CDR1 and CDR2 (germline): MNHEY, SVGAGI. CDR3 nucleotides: TGTGCCAGCAGCGACCATCTGGACAGGGGGAATGAGCAGTTCTTC. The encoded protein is CASSDHLDRGNEQFF.

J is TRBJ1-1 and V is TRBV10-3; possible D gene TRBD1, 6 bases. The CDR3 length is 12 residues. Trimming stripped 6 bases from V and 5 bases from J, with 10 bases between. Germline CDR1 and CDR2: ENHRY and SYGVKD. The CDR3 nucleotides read TGTGCCATCAGGGACAGAGGAACTGAAGCTTTCTTT. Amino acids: CAIRDRGTEAFF.

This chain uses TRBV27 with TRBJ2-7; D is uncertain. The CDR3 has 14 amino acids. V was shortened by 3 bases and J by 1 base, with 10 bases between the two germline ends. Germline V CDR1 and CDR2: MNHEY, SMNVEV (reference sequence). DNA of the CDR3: TGTGCCAGCAGTTTTTCCGCCCAGTCCTACGAGCAGTACTTC. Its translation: CASSFSAQSYEQYF.

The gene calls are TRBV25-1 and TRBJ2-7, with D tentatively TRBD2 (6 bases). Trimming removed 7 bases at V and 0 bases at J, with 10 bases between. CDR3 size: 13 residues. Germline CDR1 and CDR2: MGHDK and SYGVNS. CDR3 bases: TGTGCCAGCACGGGACTGAACTCCTACGAGCAGTACTTC. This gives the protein CASTGLNSYEQYF.

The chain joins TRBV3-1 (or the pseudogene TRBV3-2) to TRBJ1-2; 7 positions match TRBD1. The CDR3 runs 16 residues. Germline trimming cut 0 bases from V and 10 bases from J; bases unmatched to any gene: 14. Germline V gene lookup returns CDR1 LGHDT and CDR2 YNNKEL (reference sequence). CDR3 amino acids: CASSQDPRRGPLHYTF. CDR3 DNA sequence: TGTGCCAGCAGCCAAGATCCCCGGAGGGGGCCGCTACACTACACCTTC.

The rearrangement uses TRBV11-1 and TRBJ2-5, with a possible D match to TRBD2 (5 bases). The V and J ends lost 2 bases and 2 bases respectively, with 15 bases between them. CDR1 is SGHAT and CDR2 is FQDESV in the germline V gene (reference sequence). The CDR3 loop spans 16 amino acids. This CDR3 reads CASSLRRGLQQETQYF. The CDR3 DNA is TGTGCCAGCAGCTTACGTCGAGGACTCCAACAAGAGACCCAGTACTTC.

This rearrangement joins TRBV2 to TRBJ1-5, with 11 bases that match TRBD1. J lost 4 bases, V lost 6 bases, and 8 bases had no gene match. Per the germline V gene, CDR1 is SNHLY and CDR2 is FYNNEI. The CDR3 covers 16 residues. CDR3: CASSWTGGAVNQPQHF. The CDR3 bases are TGTGCCAGCAGCTGGACAGGGGGCGCGGTAAATCAGCCCCAGCATTTT.

The CDR3 DNA is TGTGCCAGCAGCGTAACGGCAAGGCCCTCGGAGGGCGAGCAGTACTTC. This gives the protein CASSVTARPSEGEQYF. The V call is TRBV9, the J call TRBJ2-7; a possible D gene is TRBD2 (6 bases). The V end lost 1 base, the J end lost 6 bases, and 20 bases lay between the germline ends. The germline gives CDR1 SGDLS, CDR2 YYNGEE. There are 16 residues in the CDR3.

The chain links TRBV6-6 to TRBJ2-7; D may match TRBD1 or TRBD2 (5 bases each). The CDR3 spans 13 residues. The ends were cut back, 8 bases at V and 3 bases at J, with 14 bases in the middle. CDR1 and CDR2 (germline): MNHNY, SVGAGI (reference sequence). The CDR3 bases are TGTGCCAGCGGGGGTGGACACCTCTACGAGCAGTACTTC. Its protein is CASGGGHLYEQYF.

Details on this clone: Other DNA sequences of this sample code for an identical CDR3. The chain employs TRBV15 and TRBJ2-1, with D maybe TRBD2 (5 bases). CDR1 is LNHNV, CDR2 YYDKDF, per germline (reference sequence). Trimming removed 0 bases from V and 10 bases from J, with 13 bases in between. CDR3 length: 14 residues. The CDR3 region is CATSRDHAPGEQFF. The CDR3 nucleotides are TGTGCCACCAGCAGAGATCACGCCCCGGGGGAGCAGTTCTTC.

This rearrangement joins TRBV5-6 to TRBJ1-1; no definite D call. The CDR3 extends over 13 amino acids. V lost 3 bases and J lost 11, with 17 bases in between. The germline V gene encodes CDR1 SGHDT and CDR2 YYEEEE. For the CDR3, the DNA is TGTGCCAGCAGCTCGGGCCTCCGCGGCCTGGCTTTCTTT. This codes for CASSSGLRGLAFF.

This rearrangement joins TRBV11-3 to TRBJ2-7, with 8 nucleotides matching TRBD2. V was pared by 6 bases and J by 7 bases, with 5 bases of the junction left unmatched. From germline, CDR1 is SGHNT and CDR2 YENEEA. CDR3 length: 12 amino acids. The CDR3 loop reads CASSGTSYEQYF. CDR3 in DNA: TGTGCCAGCAGTGGGACTAGTTATGAGCAGTACTTC.

CDR3 nucleotide sequence: TGTGCCAGCAGTCAGACAGGGGGCTTCACCTACGAGCAGTACTTC. This sequence encodes CASSQTGGFTYEQYF. V and J are TRBV27 and TRBJ2-7, with TRBD1 matching 10 bases. The V segment lost 5 bases and the J segment 2 bases; nucleotides outside the gene matches: 6. The CDR3 length is 15 residues. Germline V gene lookup returns CDR1 MNHEY and CDR2 SMNVEV (reference sequence).

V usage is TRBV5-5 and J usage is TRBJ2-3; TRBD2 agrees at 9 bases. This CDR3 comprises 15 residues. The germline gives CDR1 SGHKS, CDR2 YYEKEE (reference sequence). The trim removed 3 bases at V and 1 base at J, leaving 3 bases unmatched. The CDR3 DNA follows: TGTGCCAGCAGCTCCGGGACTAGCCGCACAGATACGCAGTATTTT. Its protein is CASSSGTSRTDTQYF.

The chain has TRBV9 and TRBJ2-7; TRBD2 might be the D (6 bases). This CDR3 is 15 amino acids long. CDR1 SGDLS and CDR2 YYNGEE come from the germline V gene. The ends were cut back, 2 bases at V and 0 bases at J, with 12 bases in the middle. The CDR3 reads CASSVEAGSSYEQYF. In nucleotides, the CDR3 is TGTGCCAGCAGCGTCGAAGCGGGTAGCTCCTACGAGCAGTACTTC.